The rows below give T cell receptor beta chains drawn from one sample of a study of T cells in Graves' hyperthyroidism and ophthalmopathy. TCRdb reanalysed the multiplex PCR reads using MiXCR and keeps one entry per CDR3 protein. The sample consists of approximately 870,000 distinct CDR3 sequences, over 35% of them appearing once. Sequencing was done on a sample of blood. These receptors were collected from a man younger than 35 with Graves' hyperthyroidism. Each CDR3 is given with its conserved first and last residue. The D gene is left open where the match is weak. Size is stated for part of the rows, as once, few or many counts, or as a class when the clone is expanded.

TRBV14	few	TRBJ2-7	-	TGTGCCAGCAGCCAAGACGGGACTTTTGACGAGCAGTACTTC	CASSQDGTFDEQYF
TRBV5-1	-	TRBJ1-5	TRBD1	TGCGCCAGCAGCTGGACAGGGGGCTCCTACGAGCATTTT	CASSWTGGSYEHF
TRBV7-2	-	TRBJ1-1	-	TGTGCCAGCAGAGATACAACGGGAAACACTGAAGCTTTCTTT	CASRDTTGNTEAFF
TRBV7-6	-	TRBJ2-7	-	TGTGCCAGCAGTTTATTGCGGCAAGAGCAGTACTTC	CASSLLRQEQYF
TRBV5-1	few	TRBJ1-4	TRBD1	TGCGCCAGCGGACAGGGGACAACAACTAATGAAAAACTGTTTTTT	CASGQGTTTNEKLFF
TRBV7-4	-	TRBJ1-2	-	TGTGCCAGCAGCTTATGGTCATCCAGGCACCCCTCTACCCTCGATGGCTACACCTTC	CASSLWSSRHPSTLDGYTF
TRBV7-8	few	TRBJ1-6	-	TGTGCCAGCAGCCAAGAATCGGGGAAGCATTCACCCCTCCACTTT	CASSQESGKHSPLHF
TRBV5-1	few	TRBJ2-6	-	TGCGCCAGCTCCCCGGGACCTAACGGGGCCAACGTCCTGACTTTC	CASSPGPNGANVLTF
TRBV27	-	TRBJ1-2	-	TGTGCCAGCAGTTTAACGACAGACGTCGGGAGGGATTTACAGGGCTACACCTTC	CASSLTTDVGRDLQGYTF
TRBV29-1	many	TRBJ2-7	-	TGCAGCGTTGAAGGAAGACAGTACGAGCAGTACTTC	CSVEGRQYEQYF
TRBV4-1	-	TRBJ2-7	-	TGCGCCAGCAGCCAAGAGTGGGGAGCCGAGCAGTACTTC	CASSQEWGAEQYF
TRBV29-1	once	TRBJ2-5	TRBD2	TGCAGCGTTGAAATGCTAGCGGGGGGGCGAAGGGAGACCCAGTACTTC	CSVEMLAGGRRETQYF
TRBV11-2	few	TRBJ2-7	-	TGTGCCAGCAGCCCGGTTCTACAGGGAGTCGAGCAGTACTTC	CASSPVLQGVEQYF
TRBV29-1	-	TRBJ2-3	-	TGCAGCGTGCTCCTAGATACGCAGTATTTT	CSVLLDTQYF
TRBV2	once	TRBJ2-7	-	TGTGCCAGCAGTGAAGCGGGATCCTGGGGGCAGTACTTC	CASSEAGSWGQYF
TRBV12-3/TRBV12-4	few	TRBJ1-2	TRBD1	TGTGCCAGCAGTCCCCGCCCGACAGGGGTCTATGGCTACACCTTC	CASSPRPTGVYGYTF
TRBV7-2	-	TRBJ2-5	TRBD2	TGTGCCAGCAGCCCCCAACTAGCGGGATTAGGAGAGACCCAGTACTTC	CASSPQLAGLGETQYF
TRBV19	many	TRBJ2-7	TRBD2	TGTGCCAGTAGTACGTACCGGGGGGACGAGCAGTACTTC	CASSTYRGDEQYF
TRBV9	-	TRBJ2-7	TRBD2	TGTGCCAGCAGTTGGGAGGGGACCTACGAGCAGTACTTC	CASSWEGTYEQYF
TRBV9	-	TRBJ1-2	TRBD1	TGTGCCAGCAGCCAAGATGGGACAGGGGAAGAGGATGGCTACACCTTC	CASSQDGTGEEDGYTF
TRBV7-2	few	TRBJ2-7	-	TGTGCCAGCAGCTCAGAGCTGATTACCTACGAGCAGTACTTC	CASSSELITYEQYF
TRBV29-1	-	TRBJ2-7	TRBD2	TGCAGCGCTACACACGGGACTATCTACGAGCAGTACTTC	CSATHGTIYEQYF
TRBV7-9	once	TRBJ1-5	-	TGTGCCAGCAGCGACCAGGGGCATAGCAATCAGCCACAGCATTTT	CASSDQGHSNQPQHF
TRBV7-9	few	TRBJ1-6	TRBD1	TGTGCCAGCAGCCCCGGGACAGGATTAGACGGTAATTCACCCCTCCACTTT	CASSPGTGLDGNSPLHF
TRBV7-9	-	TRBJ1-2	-	TGTGCCAGCAGCTTAGAGGGGCAGGCTGGCGGCTACACCTTC	CASSLEGQAGGYTF
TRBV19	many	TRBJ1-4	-	TGTGCCAGTAGCCCTGTGAGTGCTAATGAAAAACTGTTTTTT	CASSPVSANEKLFF
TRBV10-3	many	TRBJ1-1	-	TGTGCCATCAACGGGGAACGAGGCACTGAAGCTTTCTTT	CAINGERGTEAFF